Shown below are 29 T cell receptor beta chains from a single sample sequenced in a study of PD-L1 blockade in urothelial cancer. Sample time point: peripheral blood 6 weeks after treatment start. Profiled with immunoSEQ multiplex PCR; TCRdb holds only in-frame clones, not every one. This repertoire shows around 66,000 clones, around nine tenths found once; its top ten account for about 11%. The sequenced sample was PBMCs, obtained around atezolizumab (anti-PD-L1) treatment. These receptors came from a man aged 60 to 69 with urothelial cancer.

The CDR3 DNA follows: TGCGCCAGCAGCGCAGCTGGGGCCACATCGACCCAGTACTTC. Its translation is CASSAAGATSTQYF. This chain links TRBV5-1 with TRBJ2-5, with D possibly TRBD1 on 5 matching bases. The ends were cut back, 4 bases at V and 7 bases at J, with 17 bases in the middle. CDR3 length equals 14 residues. From germline, CDR1 is SGHRS and CDR2 YFSETQ.

The chain carries TRBV7-6 and TRBJ1-6; perhaps TRBD1 as D (5 bases). In germline, CDR1 is SGHVS, CDR2 FNYEAQ. V gave up 1 base and J gave up 0 bases, with 10 bases separating them. The CDR3 is made up of 17 amino acids. Here the CDR3 reads CASSLDGRDSYNSPLHF. In DNA form, the CDR3 reads TGTGCCAGCAGCTTAGATGGCAGGGACTCCTATAATTCACCCCTCCACTTT.

The chain is built from TRBV29-1 and TRBJ1-5; 9 bases map to TRBD1. CDR1 is SQVTM and CDR2 is ANQGSEA in the germline V gene. The junction had 2 bases not matched to a gene; V was cut back by 6 bases and J by 2 bases. The CDR3 spans 13 residues. The CDR3 sequence: CSVRTGGNQPQHF. The CDR3 nucleotides are TGCAGCGTCAGGACAGGGGGCAATCAGCCCCAGCATTTT.

The J gene is TRBJ1-1, the V gene TRBV7-9, with 7 bases fitting TRBD1. CDR3 size: 14 residues. Germline V CDR1 and CDR2: SEHNR, FQNEAQ (reference sequence). With 1 base clipped from V and 5 bases from J, the junction kept 4 bases outside the gene matches. CDR3 amino acids: CASSLDTGVTEAFF. The DNA for the CDR3 is TGTGCCAGCAGCTTAGATACAGGGGTAACTGAAGCTTTCTTT.

The V and J genes are TRBV18 and TRBJ1-5, with TRBD1 as a possible D gene (5 bases). Germline V gene lookup returns CDR1 KGHSH and CDR2 LQKENI. Trimming took off 4 bases at V and 3 bases at J, with 10 bases between the two ends. This CDR3 is built from 14 residues. The CDR3 is CASSLDRNNQPQHF. Here the CDR3 DNA reads TGTGCCAGCTCACTAGACAGAAACAATCAGCCCCAGCATTTT.

The V gene is TRBV6-6, the J gene TRBJ1-1; no clear D. The germline V gene encodes CDR1 MNHNY and CDR2 SVGAGI (reference sequence). The CDR3 spans 15 residues. V was cut by 2 bases and J by 5 bases, with 15 bases left in between. The CDR3 loop is CASSYDSTGRTEAFF. The CDR3 coding sequence is TGTGCCAGCAGTTACGATTCGACGGGGAGAACTGAAGCTTTCTTT.

V and J are TRBV7-2 and TRBJ1-2; 8 nucleotides line up with TRBD1. V shed 1 base, J shed 3 bases, and the junction held 4 bases outside the gene matches. The germline gives CDR1 SGHTA, CDR2 FQGNSA. This CDR3 contains 15 residues. DNA of the CDR3: TGTGCCAGCAGCTTAGAGGACAGGGCGCACTATGGCTACACCTTC. Encoded protein: CASSLEDRAHYGYTF.

The J gene is TRBJ1-1, the V gene TRBV4-2; D unresolved. Per the germline V gene, CDR1 is LGHNA and CDR2 is YNFKEQ. This CDR3 is built from 15 residues. Between the trimmed V and J ends, which lost 1 base and 3 bases, there was a span of 12 bases. CDR3 protein: CASSQGSDWDTEAFF. CDR3 nucleotides: TGTGCCAGCAGCCAAGGGTCGGACTGGGACACTGAAGCTTTCTTT.

V and J are TRBV19 and TRBJ2-7, with TRBD2 matching over 8 bases. The CDR3 is made up of 14 amino acids. Germline CDR1 reads LNHDA; CDR2 reads SQIVND (reference sequence). V gave up 4 bases and J gave up 3 bases; unmatched junction bases: 5. The CDR3 DNA is TGTGCCAGTAGTAGGGATCTAGCGGGCTACGAGCAGTACTTC. Protein sequence: CASSRDLAGYEQYF.

The chain carries TRBV18 and TRBJ1-4; no firm D call. This CDR3 region has 14 residues. Trimming removed 0 bases at V and 6 bases at J, with 8 bases between. Germline V lookup: CDR1 KGHSH, CDR2 LQKENI. The chain's CDR3 is CASSPPAGYEKLFF. Here the CDR3 DNA reads TGTGCCAGCTCACCACCGGCCGGGTATGAAAAACTGTTTTTT.

The CDR3 loop is CASLGSNTDTQYF. CDR3 DNA sequence: TGTGCCAGCTTAGGGAGTAACACAGATACGCAGTATTTT. The chain is built from TRBV28 and TRBJ2-3, with D perhaps matching TRBD2 (5 bases). The CDR3 has 13 residues. CDR1 is MDHEN and CDR2 is SYDVKM in the germline V gene. V was shortened by 8 bases and J by 2 bases, with 11 bases between the two germline ends. Based on the CDR3 plus reference TRBV28 and TRBJ2-3, the full variable domain is DVKVTQSSRYLVKRTGEKVFLECVQDMDHENMFWYRQDPGLGLRLIYFSYDVKMKEKGDIPEGYSVSREKKERFSLILESASTNQTSMYLCASLGSNTDTQYFGPGTRLTVL.

The chain couples TRBV10-2 to TRBJ1-3; 7 bases map to TRBD1. Germline loops: CDR1 WSHSY, CDR2 SAAADI. Losses at the gene ends were 6 bases for V and 4 bases for J; bases not matched to a gene: 6. The CDR3 is made up of 14 amino acids. Here the CDR3 reads CASRTGTAGNTIYF. The DNA for the CDR3 is TGCGCCAGCAGGACCGGGACAGCCGGAAACACCATATATTTT.

The V and J genes are TRBV19 and TRBJ2-1; maybe TRBD2 (6 bases). Germline V gene lookup returns CDR1 LNHDA and CDR2 SQIVND (reference sequence). V lost 2 bases, J lost 7 bases, and 12 bases lay in between. The CDR3 spans 14 residues. The CDR3, as DNA: TGTGCCAGTAGTATACGGACTACTGGGAATGAGCAGTTCTTC. Translating gives CASSIRTTGNEQFF.

This CDR3 reads CASSFSGTGYNQPQHF. The CDR3 DNA reads as TGTGCCAGCAGTTTTTCCGGGACAGGGTACAATCAGCCCCAGCATTTT. The gene calls are TRBV28 and TRBJ1-5, with TRBD1 matching 9 bases. V shed 3 bases, J shed 3 bases, and the junction held 6 bases outside the gene matches. Germline V lookup: CDR1 MDHEN, CDR2 SYDVKM. The length of the CDR3 is 16 residues.

The chain carries TRBV6-6 and TRBJ1-3; D gene uncertain. The CDR3 has 12 residues. V lost 6 bases and J 6 bases, leaving 9 bases between the germline ends. Looked up from germline, CDR1 is MNHNY and CDR2 is SVGAGI (reference sequence). The CDR3 region is CASRLRENTIYF. The CDR3 DNA reads TGTGCCAGCAGATTACGAGAAAACACCATATATTTT.

The CDR3 is CASTRRGDEAFF. CDR3 in DNA: TGTGCCAGCACGAGAAGGGGTGACGAAGCTTTCTTT. The chain combines TRBV7-9 with TRBJ1-1, with a weak D call TRBD1 (5 bases). This CDR3 comprises 12 residues. V lost 7 bases and J 8 bases, leaving 14 bases between the germline ends. CDR1 SEHNR and CDR2 FQNEAQ come from the germline V gene (reference sequence). Full variable domain (rest looked up from reference TRBV7-9 and TRBJ1-1): DTGVSQNPRHKITKRGQNVTFRCDPISEHNRLYWYRQTLGQGPEFLTYFQNEAQLEKSRLLSDRFSAERPKGSFSTLEIQRTEQGDSAMYLCASTRRGDEAFFGQGTRLTVV.

The chain uses TRBV6-5 and TRBJ1-1; tentatively, D is TRBD1 (6 bases). Germline V gene lookup returns CDR1 MNHEY and CDR2 SVGAGI. The CDR3 extends over 13 amino acids. V shed 5 bases and J shed 5 bases, with 12 bases lying between them. The CDR3 DNA sequence: TGTGCCAGCAGTGCGCCACAGGGTACTGAAGCTTTCTTT. Its protein product is CASSAPQGTEAFF.

The rearrangement uses TRBV6-1 and TRBJ1-3; TRBD1 agrees at 8 bases. V lost 4 bases to trimming and J lost 7 bases; unmatched junction nucleotides: 12. CDR3 length equals 16 residues. Germline loops: CDR1 MNHNS, CDR2 SASEGT. CDR3 residues: CASSGDRKIYSNTIYF. CDR3 in DNA: TGTGCCAGCAGTGGGGACAGGAAAATCTATTCCAACACCATATATTTT.

The CDR3 spells CATGLAGGSSYNEQFF. The DNA of the CDR3 is TGTGCCACCGGACTAGCGGGAGGAAGCTCCTACAATGAGCAGTTCTTC. The chain links TRBV27 to TRBJ2-1, with 14 nucleotides matching TRBD2. This CDR3 has 16 amino acids. Germline V gene lookup returns CDR1 MNHEY and CDR2 SMNVEV (reference sequence). The ends lost 10 bases at V and 0 bases at J; junction bases unmatched: 5.

The chain carries TRBV6-5 and TRBJ1-1; D call uncertain. With 5 bases removed from V and 2 bases from J, the gap between germline ends came to 9 bases. The CDR3 sequence is 13 residues long. Germline values: CDR1 MNHEY, CDR2 SVGAGI. This CDR3 is CASSETPNTEAFF. The CDR3 DNA sequence: TGTGCCAGCAGTGAAACACCTAACACTGAAGCTTTCTTT.

V usage is TRBV7-9 and J usage is TRBJ2-2; D might be TRBD2 (5 bases). The CDR3 length is 15 residues. V lost 0 bases and J 6 bases, leaving 11 bases between the germline ends. The V gene's germline CDR1 is SEHNR and CDR2 FQNEAQ (reference sequence). The CDR3 protein is CASSLAGVGAGELFF. In DNA, the CDR3 is TGTGCCAGCAGCTTAGCGGGAGTAGGAGCCGGGGAGCTGTTTTTT.

V usage is TRBV2 and J usage is TRBJ2-1, with D perhaps TRBD2 (6 bases). CDR3 size: 14 residues. Trimming cost V 4 bases and J 9 bases, with 16 bases left between them. In germline, CDR1 is SNHLY, CDR2 FYNNEI. Here the CDR3 DNA reads TGTGCCAGCAGTGTTCCTAGCGTCTCCACTGAGCAGTTCTTC. This sequence encodes CASSVPSVSTEQFF.

DNA of the CDR3: TGTGCCAGCAGGGTCCCGTTGGGGGGGCACACTGAAGCTTTCTTT. Residues: CASRVPLGGHTEAFF. The chain uses TRBV6-5 and TRBJ1-1, with a possible D match to TRBD1 (6 bases). This CDR3 region has 15 residues. Germline V gene lookup returns CDR1 MNHEY and CDR2 SVGAGI. The V end lost 6 bases, the J end lost 3 bases, and 17 bases lay between the germline ends.

The V and J genes are TRBV19 and TRBJ2-3, with 9 bases matching TRBD2. CDR1 and CDR2 (germline): LNHDA, SQIVND (reference sequence). With 6 bases clipped from V and 4 bases from J, the junction kept 5 bases outside the gene matches. The CDR3 contains 14 residues. The CDR3 nucleotides are TGTGCCAGTAGGCCTAGCGGGAAATCAGATACGCAGTATTTT. Translated: CASRPSGKSDTQYF.

In regard to this clone: The same CDR3 can be traced to other DNA sequences in this sample. DNA of the CDR3: TGCGCCAGCAGCTTACTAGCGGGGGGCACAGATACGCAGTATTTT. Translating gives CASSLLAGGTDTQYF. The genes are TRBV5-1 and TRBJ2-3, with 11 bases lining up with TRBD2. The germline V gene encodes CDR1 SGHRS and CDR2 YFSETQ. CDR3 length equals 15 residues. With V trimmed by 2 bases and J by 1 base, 0 bases remained unmatched. Looking up the rest from reference TRBV5-1 and TRBJ2-3 gives the full variable domain: KAGVTQTPRYLIKTRGQQVTLSCSPISGHRSVSWYQQTPGQGLQFLFEYFSETQRNKGNFPGRFSGRQFSNSRSEMNVSTLELGDSALYLCASSLLAGGTDTQYFGPGTRLTVL.

This clone showed up just a few times. The chain has TRBV10-3 and TRBJ2-7; possibly TRBD2 for D (6 bases). V was cut by 9 bases and J by 4 bases, with 13 bases left in between. This CDR3 comprises 12 residues. Germline assignment: CDR1 ENHRY and CDR2 SYGVKD. The CDR3 DNA sequence: TGTGCCATAAGGAGGGACGGATACGAGCAGTACTTC. It encodes CAIRRDGYEQYF.

The chain combines TRBV6-5 with TRBJ1-2; D is ambiguous. The CDR3 runs 14 residues. V was clipped by 0 bases and J by 4 bases, with 9 bases between them. Germline assignment: CDR1 MNHEY and CDR2 SVGAGI. CDR3 in amino acids: CASSYSSRGYGYTF. The CDR3 DNA is TGTGCCAGCAGTTACTCGAGTCGGGGCTATGGCTACACCTTC.

The chain recombines TRBV6-1 with TRBJ2-3; D not resolved. Germline assignment: CDR1 MNHNS and CDR2 SASEGT. V dropped 5 bases and J dropped 6 bases, with 9 bases sitting between them. CDR3 size: 12 residues. CDR3 sequence: CASSPLRDTQYF. CDR3 DNA: TGTGCCAGCAGTCCTTTGAGGGATACGCAGTATTTT.

CDR3 region: CASSHPTVNYEQYF. The CDR3 DNA reads as TGCGCCAGCAGCCATCCAACAGTAAACTACGAGCAGTACTTC. The V and J genes are TRBV5-1 and TRBJ2-7; no reliable D call. This CDR3 contains 14 residues. The ends were cut back, 4 bases at V and 3 bases at J, with 14 bases in the middle. The germline CDR1 and CDR2 sequences are SGHRS and YFSETQ.